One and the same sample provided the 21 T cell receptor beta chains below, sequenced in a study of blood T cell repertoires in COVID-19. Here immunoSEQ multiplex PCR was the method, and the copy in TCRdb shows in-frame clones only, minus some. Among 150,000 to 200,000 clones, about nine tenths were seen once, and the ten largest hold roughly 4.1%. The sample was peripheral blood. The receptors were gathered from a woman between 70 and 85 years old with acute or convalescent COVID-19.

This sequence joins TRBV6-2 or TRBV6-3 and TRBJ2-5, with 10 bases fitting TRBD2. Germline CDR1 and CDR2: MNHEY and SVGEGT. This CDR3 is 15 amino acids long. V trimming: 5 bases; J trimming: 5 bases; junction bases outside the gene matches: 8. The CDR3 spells CASSRTGLAMETQYF. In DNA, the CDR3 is TGTGCCAGCAGTCGAACGGGACTAGCGATGGAGACCCAGTACTTC.

The CDR3 sequence: CASSAGGFNSGNTIYF. For the CDR3, the DNA is TGCGCCAGCAGCGCAGGGGGATTCAACTCTGGAAACACCATATATTTT. V and J are TRBV10-1 and TRBJ1-3; 7 positions match TRBD1. The V gene's germline CDR1 is WNHNN and CDR2 SYGVQD (reference sequence). The CDR3 runs 16 residues. With 6 bases clipped from V and 0 bases from J, the junction kept 8 bases outside the gene matches.

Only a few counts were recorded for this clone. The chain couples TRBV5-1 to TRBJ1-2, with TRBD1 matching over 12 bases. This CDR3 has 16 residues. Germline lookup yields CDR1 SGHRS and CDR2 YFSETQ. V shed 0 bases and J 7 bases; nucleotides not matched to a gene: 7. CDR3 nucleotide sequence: TGCGCCAGCAGCTTGGCCGGGACAGGGGGCGCCCCTGGCTACACCTTC. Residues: CASSLAGTGGAPGYTF.

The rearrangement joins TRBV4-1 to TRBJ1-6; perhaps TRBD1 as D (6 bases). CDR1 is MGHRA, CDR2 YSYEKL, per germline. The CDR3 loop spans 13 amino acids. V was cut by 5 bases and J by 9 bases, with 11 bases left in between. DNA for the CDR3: TGCGCCAGCAGCTACACAGGGTTTTCACCCCTCCACTTT. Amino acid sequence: CASSYTGFSPLHF.

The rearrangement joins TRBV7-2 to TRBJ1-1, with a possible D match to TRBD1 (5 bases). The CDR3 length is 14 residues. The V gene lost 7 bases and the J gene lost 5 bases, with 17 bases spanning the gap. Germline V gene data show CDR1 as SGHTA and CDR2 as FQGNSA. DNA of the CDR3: TGTGCCAGCAAGGGACTCAATCTGGGTACTGAAGCTTTCTTT. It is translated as CASKGLNLGTEAFF.

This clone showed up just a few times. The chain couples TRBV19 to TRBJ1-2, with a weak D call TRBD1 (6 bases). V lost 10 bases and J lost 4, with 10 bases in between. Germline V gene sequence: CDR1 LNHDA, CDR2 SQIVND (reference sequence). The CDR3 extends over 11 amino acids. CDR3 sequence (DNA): TGTGCCATCCAGGGGAGCTATGGCTACACCTTC. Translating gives CAIQGSYGYTF.

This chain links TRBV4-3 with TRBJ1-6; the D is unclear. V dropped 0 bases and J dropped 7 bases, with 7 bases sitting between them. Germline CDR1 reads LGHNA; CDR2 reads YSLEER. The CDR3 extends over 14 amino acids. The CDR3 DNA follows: TGCGCCAGCAGCCAAGATTCCCTGAATTCACCCCTCCACTTT. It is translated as CASSQDSLNSPLHF.

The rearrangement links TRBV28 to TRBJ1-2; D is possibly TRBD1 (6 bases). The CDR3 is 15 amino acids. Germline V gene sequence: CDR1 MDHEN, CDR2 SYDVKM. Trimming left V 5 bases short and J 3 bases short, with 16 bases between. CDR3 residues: CASSSWNRVDYGYTF. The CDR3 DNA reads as TGTGCCAGCAGTAGTTGGAACAGGGTGGACTATGGCTACACCTTC.

This CDR3 reads CASSFDRNSYEQYF. CDR3 coding DNA: TGCGCCAGCAGCTTTGACAGGAACTCCTACGAGCAGTACTTC. The rearrangement joins TRBV5-1 to TRBJ2-7, with D maybe TRBD1 (6 bases). V lost 2 bases to trimming and J lost 0 bases, with 9 bases between them. Germline CDR1 SGHRS, CDR2 YFSETQ. The CDR3 contains 14 residues. Full variable domain (remainder filled in from reference TRBV5-1 and TRBJ2-7): KAGVTQTPRYLIKTRGQQVTLSCSPISGHRSVSWYQQTPGQGLQFLFEYFSETQRNKGNFPGRFSGRQFSNSRSEMNVSTLELGDSALYLCASSFDRNSYEQYFGPGTRLTVT.

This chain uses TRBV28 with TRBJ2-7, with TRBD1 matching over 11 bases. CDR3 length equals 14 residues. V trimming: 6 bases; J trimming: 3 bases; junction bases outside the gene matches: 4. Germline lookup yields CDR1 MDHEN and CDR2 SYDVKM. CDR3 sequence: CASRTGTGGYEQYF. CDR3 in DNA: TGTGCCAGCAGGACCGGGACAGGGGGCTACGAGCAGTACTTC. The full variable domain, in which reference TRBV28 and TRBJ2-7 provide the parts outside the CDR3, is DVKVTQSSRYLVKRTGEKVFLECVQDMDHENMFWYRQDPGLGLRLIYFSYDVKMKEKGDIPEGYSVSREKKERFSLILESASTNQTSMYLCASRTGTGGYEQYFGPGTRLTVT.

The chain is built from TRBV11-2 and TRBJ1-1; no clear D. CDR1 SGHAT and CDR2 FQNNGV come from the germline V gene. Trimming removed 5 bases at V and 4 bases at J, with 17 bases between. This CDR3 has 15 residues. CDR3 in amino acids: CASSPKSKTGTEAFF. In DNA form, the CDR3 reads TGTGCCAGCAGCCCGAAGAGCAAAACGGGCACTGAAGCTTTCTTT.

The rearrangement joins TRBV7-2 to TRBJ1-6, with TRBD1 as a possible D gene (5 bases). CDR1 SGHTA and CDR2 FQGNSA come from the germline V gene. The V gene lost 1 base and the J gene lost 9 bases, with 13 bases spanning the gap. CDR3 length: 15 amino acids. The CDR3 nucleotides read TGTGCCAGCAGCTTAGATGCCAGGGCCCCTTCACCCCTCCACTTT. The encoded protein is CASSLDARAPSPLHF.

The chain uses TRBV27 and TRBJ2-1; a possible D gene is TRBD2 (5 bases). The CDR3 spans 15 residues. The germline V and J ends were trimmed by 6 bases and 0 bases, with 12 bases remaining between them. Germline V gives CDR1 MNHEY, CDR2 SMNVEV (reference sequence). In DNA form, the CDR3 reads TGTGCCAGCAGGACCGGACTTATCTCCTACAATGAGCAGTTCTTC. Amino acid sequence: CASRTGLISYNEQFF.

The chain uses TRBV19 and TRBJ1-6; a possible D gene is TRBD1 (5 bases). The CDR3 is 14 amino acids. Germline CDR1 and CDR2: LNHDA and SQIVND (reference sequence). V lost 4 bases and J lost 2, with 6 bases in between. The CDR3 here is CASSTGTYNSPLHF. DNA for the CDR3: TGTGCCAGTAGTACAGGGACCTATAATTCACCCCTCCACTTT.

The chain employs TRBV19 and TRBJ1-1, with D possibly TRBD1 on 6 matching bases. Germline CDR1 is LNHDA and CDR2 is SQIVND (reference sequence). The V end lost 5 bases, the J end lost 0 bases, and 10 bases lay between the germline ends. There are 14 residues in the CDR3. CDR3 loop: CASSLGQLNTEAFF. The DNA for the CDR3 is TGTGCCAGTAGTCTCGGACAGTTGAACACTGAAGCTTTCTTT.

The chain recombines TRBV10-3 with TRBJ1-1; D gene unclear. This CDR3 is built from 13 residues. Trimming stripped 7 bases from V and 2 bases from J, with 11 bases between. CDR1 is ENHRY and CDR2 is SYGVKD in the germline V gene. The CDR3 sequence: CAITAAPNTEAFF. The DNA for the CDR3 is TGTGCCATCACCGCGGCTCCTAACACTGAAGCTTTCTTT.

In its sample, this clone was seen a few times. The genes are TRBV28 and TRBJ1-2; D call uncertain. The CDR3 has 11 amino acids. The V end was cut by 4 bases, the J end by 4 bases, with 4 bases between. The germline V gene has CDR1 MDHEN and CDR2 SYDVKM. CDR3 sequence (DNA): TGTGCCAGCAGTTATCTCTATGGCTACACCTTC. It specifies CASSYLYGYTF.

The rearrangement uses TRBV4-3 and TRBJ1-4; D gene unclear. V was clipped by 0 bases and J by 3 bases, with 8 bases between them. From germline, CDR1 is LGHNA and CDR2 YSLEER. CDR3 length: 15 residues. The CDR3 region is CASSQEGGANEKLFF. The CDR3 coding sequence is TGCGCCAGCAGCCAAGAAGGCGGGGCTAATGAAAAACTGTTTTTT.

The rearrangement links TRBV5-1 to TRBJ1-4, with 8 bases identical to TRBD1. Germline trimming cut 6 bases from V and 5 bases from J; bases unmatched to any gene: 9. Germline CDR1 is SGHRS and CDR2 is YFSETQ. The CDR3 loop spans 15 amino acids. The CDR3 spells CASNTLGQENEKLFF. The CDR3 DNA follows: TGCGCCAGCAATACCCTGGGACAGGAGAATGAAAAACTGTTTTTT. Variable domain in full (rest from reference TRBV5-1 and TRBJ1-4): KAGVTQTPRYLIKTRGQQVTLSCSPISGHRSVSWYQQTPGQGLQFLFEYFSETQRNKGNFPGRFSGRQFSNSRSEMNVSTLELGDSALYLCASNTLGQENEKLFFGSGTQLSVL.

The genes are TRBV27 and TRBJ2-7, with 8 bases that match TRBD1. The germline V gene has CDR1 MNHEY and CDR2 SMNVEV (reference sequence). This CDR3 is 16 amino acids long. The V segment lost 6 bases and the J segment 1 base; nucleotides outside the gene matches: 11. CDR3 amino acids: CASRRKGQGVSYEQYF. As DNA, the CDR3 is TGTGCCAGCAGACGTAAAGGACAGGGAGTATCCTACGAGCAGTACTTC.

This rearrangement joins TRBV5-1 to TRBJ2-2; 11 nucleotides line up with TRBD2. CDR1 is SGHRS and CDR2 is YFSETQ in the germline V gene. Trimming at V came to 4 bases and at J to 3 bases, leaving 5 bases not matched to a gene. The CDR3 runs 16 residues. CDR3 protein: CASSLGTSGYTGELFF. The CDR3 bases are TGCGCCAGCAGCCTTGGGACTAGCGGTTACACCGGGGAGCTGTTTTTT.